The clone carrying this TCR beta chain was picked up a small number of times. The data belong to a study of regulatory T cells in long-lasting Graves disease. For TCR beta, libraries came from iRepertoire HTBI primers and Arm-PCR of CDR3 regions. TCRdb reanalysed the multiplex PCR reads using MiXCR and keeps one entry per CDR3 protein. Among some 220,000 distinct CDR3 sequences listed, approximately 18% were seen once. Time point here: newly diagnosed GD, antithyroid drugs for less than 3 months. The TCR library was prepared using RNA isolated from PBMCs. Graves' disease diagnosis relied on American Thyroid Association guidelines. Germline-derived CDR1 and CDR2 are LNHDA and SQIVND (reference sequence). Trimming took 6 bases from V and 3 from J, leaving 10 bases between them. The CDR3 covers 13 residues. A further study also used this sample, focusing on T cells in Graves' hyperthyroidism and ophthalmopathy. That source notes: Blood also held most thyroid clonotypes expanded beyond 0.001.

This TCR was sampled from a woman aged 30 to 39 with Graves disease. This chain uses TRBV19 with TRBJ2-3, with D tentatively TRBD1 (6 bases). Sequenced here: peripheral blood mononuclear cells (PBMCs), sampled at new diagnosis, from a patient treated with antithyroid drugs. CDR3 sequence: CASRVTGTDTQYF. In nucleotides, the CDR3 is TGTGCCAGTAGGGTAACAGGGACAGATACGCAGTATTTT.